The clone carrying this TCR beta chain was seen only a few times. Its antigen is still unknown. This sample was included in a study of identical twins. Study results and caveats: Within cord blood, abundant beta clonotypes carried fewer insertions, but memory repertoires showed no such trend. In beta out-of-frame sequences, the excess sharing between twins was weaker. Twins shared out-of-frame alpha sequences with excess low generation probability.

Unique molecular identifiers were present on the cDNA, and a universal primer site came from template switching. TCRdb re-derived calls from the 5' RACE reads in MiXCR, one entry per CDR3 protein. The sample holds roughly 570,000 distinct CDR3 sequences, 9.6% seen once. CDR1 and CDR2 from the germline V gene are SEHNR and FQNEAQ (reference sequence). J was trimmed by 6 bases and V by 3 bases; bases with no gene match: 7. This CDR3 comprises 16 residues. In addition, the sample was reused for a study of yellow fever vaccine responses in identical twins.

The material sequenced was PBMCs. The J gene is TRBJ2-1, the V gene TRBV7-9, with 11 bases fitting TRBD2. This TCR was recovered from a woman aged 18-29 years in good health. In DNA, the CDR3 is TGTGCCAGCAGCTTGGTCGGGCTAGCGGGAGGCAATGAGCAGTTCTTC. Its protein is CASSLVGLAGGNEQFF.